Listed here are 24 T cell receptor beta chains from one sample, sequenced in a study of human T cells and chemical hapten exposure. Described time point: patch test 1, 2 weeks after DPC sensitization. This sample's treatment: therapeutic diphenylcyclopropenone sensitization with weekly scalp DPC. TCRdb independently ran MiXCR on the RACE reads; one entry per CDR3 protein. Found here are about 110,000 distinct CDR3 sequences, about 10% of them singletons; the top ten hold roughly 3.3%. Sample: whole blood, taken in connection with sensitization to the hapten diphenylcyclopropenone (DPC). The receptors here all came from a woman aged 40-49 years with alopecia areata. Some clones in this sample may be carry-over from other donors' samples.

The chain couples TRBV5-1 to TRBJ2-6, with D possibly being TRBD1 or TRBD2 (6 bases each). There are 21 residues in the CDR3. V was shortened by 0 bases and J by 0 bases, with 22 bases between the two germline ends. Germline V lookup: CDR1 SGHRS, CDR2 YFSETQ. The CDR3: CASSLDTTEGVLNSGANVLTF. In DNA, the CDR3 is TGCGCCAGCAGCTTGGATACTACGGAGGGGGTACTAAACTCTGGGGCCAACGTCCTGACTTTC.

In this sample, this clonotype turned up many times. The CDR3: CARPWGLDTGELFF. The DNA for the CDR3 is TGTGCCAGGCCCTGGGGGCTGGACACCGGGGAGCTGTTTTTT. The V and J genes are TRBV6-8 and TRBJ2-2, with D maybe TRBD1 (6 bases). The CDR3 sequence is 14 residues long. The V end lost 9 bases, the J end lost 3 bases, and 14 bases lay between the germline ends. From germline, CDR1 is MNHGY and CDR2 SAAAGT.

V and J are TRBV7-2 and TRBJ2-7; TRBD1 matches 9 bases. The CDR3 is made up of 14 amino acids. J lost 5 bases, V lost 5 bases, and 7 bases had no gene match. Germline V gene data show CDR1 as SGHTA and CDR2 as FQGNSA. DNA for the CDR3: TGTGCCAGCAGCCGGGGACAGGGAAGGAACGAGCAGTACTTC. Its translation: CASSRGQGRNEQYF.

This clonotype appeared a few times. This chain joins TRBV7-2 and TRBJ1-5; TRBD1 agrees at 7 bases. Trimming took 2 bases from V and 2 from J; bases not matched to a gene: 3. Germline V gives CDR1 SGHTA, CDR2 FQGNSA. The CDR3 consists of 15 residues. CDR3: CASSLQDRGNQPQHF. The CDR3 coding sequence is TGTGCCAGCAGCTTACAAGACAGGGGCAATCAGCCCCAGCATTTT.

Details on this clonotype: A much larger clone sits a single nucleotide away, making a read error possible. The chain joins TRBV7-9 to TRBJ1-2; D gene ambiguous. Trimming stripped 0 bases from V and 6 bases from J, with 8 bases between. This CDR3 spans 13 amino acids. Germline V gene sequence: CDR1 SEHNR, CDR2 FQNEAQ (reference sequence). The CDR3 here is CASSLAGIHGYTF. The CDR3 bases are TGTGCCAGCAGCTTAGCAGGCATCCATGGCTACACCTTC.

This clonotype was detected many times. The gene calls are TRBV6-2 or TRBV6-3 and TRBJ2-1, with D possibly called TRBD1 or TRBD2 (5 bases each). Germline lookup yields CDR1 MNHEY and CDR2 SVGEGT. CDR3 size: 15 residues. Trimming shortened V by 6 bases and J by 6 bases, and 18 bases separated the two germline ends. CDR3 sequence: CASRRGQPEGNEQFF. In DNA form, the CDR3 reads TGTGCCAGCAGGAGAGGACAACCCGAGGGCAATGAGCAGTTCTTC.

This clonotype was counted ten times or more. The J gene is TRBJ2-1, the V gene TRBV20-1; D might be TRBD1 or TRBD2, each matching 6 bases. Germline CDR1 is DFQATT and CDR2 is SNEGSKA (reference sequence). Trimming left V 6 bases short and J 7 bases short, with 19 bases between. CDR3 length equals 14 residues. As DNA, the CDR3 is TGCAGTGCAGGGGGGTCGAGGGGCAGGAATGAGCAGTTCTTC. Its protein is CSAGGSRGRNEQFF.

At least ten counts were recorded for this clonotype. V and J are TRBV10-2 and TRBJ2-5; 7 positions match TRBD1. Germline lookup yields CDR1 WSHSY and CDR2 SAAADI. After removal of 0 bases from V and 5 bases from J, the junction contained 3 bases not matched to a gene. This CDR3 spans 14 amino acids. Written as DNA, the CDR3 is TGCGCCAGCAGTGAGTCGGGACAGAAGGAGACCCAGTACTTC. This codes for CASSESGQKETQYF.

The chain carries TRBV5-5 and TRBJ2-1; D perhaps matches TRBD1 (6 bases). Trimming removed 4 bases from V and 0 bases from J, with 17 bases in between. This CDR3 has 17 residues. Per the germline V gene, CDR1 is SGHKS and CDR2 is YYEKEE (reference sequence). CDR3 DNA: TGTGCCAGCAGCCTAAACCCGACAGGCCGCTCCTACAATGAGCAGTTCTTC. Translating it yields CASSLNPTGRSYNEQFF.

CDR3 protein: CASSSNGGAETQYF. The CDR3 DNA follows: TGTGCCAGCAGCTCAAACGGGGGGGCCGAGACCCAGTACTTC. This chain links TRBV5-4 with TRBJ2-5; 8 positions agree with TRBD2. The CDR3 length is 14 residues. Germline trimming cut 3 bases from V and 5 bases from J; bases unmatched to any gene: 6. Per the germline V gene, CDR1 is SGHNT and CDR2 is YYREEE (reference sequence).

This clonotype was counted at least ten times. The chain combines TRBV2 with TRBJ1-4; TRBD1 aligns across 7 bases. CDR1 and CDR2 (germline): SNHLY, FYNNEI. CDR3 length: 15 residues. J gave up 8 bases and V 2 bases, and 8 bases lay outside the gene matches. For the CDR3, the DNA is TGTGCCAGCAGTGAACAGGGACAGATTGGCGAAAAACTGTTTTTT. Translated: CASSEQGQIGEKLFF.

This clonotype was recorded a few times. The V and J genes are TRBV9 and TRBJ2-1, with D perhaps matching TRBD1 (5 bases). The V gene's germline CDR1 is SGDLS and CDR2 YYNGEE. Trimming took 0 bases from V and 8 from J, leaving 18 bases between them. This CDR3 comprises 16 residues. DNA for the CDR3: TGTGCCAGCAGCGTAGTAGGGGCCCGGGTGTTCGATGAGCAGTTCTTC. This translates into CASSVVGARVFDEQFF.

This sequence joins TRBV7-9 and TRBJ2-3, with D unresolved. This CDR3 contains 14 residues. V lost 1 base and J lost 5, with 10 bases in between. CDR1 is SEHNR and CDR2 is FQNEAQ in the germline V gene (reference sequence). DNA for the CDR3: TGTGCCAGCAGCTTAGGGGATTCGGTAGATACGCAGTATTTT. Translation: CASSLGDSVDTQYF.

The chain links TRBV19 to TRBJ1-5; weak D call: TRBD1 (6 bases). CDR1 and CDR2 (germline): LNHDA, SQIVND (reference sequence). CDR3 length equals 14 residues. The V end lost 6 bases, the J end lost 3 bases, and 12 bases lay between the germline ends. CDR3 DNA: TGTGCCAGTAGCGAACAGGGTTACAATCAGCCCCAGCATTTT. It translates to CASSEQGYNQPQHF.

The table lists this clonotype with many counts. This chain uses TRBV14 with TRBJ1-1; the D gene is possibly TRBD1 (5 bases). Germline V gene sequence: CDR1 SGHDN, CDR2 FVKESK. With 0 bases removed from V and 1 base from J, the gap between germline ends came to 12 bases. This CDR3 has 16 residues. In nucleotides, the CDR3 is TGTGCCAGCAGCCAAGACCTGTCAGGGCCGAACACTGAAGCTTTCTTT. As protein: CASSQDLSGPNTEAFF.

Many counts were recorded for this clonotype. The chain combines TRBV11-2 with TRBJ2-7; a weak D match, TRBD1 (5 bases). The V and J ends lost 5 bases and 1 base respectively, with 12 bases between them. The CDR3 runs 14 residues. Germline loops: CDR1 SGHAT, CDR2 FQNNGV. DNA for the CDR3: TGTGCCAGCAGCGAAAGGACACGATCCTACGAGCAGTACTTC. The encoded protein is CASSERTRSYEQYF.

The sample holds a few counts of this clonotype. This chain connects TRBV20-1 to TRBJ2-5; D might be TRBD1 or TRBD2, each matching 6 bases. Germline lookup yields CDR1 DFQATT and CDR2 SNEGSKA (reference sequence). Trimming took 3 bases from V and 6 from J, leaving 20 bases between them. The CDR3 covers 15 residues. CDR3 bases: TGCAGTGCTAGTGCCTCGGGGGCCGTCGTAAAGACCCAGTACTTC. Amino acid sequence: CSASASGAVVKTQYF.

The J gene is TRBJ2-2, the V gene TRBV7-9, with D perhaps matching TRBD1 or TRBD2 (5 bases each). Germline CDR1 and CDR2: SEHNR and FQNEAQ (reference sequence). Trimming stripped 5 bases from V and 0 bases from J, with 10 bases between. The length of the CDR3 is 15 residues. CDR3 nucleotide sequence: TGTGCCAGCAGCGACGGGACGACGAACACCGGGGAGCTGTTTTTT. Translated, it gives CASSDGTTNTGELFF.

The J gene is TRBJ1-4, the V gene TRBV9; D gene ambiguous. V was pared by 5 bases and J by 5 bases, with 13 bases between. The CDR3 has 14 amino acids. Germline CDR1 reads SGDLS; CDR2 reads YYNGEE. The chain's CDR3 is CASSLSGKNEKLFF. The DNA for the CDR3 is TGTGCCAGCAGTTTAAGTGGGAAAAATGAAAAACTGTTTTTT.

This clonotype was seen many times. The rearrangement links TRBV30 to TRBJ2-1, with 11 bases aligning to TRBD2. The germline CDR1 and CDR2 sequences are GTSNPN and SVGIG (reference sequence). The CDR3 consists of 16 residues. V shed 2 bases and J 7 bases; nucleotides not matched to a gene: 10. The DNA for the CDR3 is TGTGCCTGGAGTTCTCCGACTAGCGGGAACCCGAATGAGCAGTTCTTC. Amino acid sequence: CAWSSPTSGNPNEQFF.

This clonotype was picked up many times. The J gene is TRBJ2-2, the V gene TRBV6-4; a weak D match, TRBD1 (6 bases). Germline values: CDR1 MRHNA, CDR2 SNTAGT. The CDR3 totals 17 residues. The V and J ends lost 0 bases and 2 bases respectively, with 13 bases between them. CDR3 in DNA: TGTGCCAGCAGTGACTCGTGGGCAGGGGAAAACACCGGGGAGCTGTTTTTT. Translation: CASSDSWAGENTGELFF.

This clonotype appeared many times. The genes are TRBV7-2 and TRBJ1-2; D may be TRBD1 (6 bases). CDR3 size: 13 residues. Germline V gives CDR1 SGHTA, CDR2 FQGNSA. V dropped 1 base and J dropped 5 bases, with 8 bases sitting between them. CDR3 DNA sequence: TGTGCCAGCAGCTTAGGGACAGATTATGGCTACACCTTC. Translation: CASSLGTDYGYTF.

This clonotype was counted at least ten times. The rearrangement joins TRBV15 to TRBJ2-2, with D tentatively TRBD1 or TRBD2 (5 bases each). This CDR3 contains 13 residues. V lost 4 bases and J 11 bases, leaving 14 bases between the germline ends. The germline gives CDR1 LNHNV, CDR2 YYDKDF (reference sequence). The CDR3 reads CATSIPGGRELFF. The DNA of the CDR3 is TGTGCCACCAGCATACCTGGGGGACGCGAGCTGTTTTTT.

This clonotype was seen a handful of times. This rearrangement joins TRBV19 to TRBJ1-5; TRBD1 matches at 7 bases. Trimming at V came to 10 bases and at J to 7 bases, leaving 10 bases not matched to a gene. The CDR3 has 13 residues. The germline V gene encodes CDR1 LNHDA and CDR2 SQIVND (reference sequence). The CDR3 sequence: CATSDRALQPQHF. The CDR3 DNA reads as TGTGCCACCTCCGACAGGGCTCTGCAGCCCCAGCATTTT.